This TCR beta chain was observed in a study of post-analysis software for immune sequencing data. Study results and limitations: Significantly decreased normalized Chao1 diversity was recorded for multiple sclerosis patients relative to controls. When patients were compared with controls, 4 or 5 TRBV segments were more frequent, TRBV5-6, TRBV5-1 and TRBV20-1 among them.

This clonotype has a single count. Antigen specificity is unknown. V shed 6 bases and J shed 9 bases, with 15 bases lying between them. Germline-derived CDR1 and CDR2 are SQVTM and ANQGSEA. The CDR3 loop spans 12 amino acids. Unique molecular identifiers were present in the TCR beta cDNA libraries. Input of about 0.95 to 10 million T cells yielded approximately 500,000 cDNA molecules. TCRdb processed the PCR reads anew with MiXCR; each CDR3 protein has one entry. There are about 770,000 distinct CDR3 sequences in the sample; 46% occur only once, and around 4.7% lies in the top ten. The J gene is TRBJ2-1, the V gene TRBV29-1; D unclear. The sample was blood. This TCR was sampled from a girl aged 5-17 years with multiple sclerosis. The CDR3 sequence is CSVKPLGGEQFF. The CDR3 nucleotides read TGCAGCGTCAAACCCCTGGGCGGTGAGCAGTTCTTC.